The 17 T cell receptor beta chains below were found in one sample sequenced in a study of technical replicates of blood from several donors. Data came from immunoSEQ multiplex PCR; TCRdb stores just in-frame clones and leaves some out. The data hold under 100,000 clones, with about 86% observed a single time. Sequenced material: PBMCs. The receptors derive from a human donor in good health. Some clones in this sample may be carry-over from other donors' samples.

The chain employs TRBV6-5 and TRBJ2-5; weak D call: TRBD1 (6 bases). Trimming removed 6 bases at V and 2 bases at J, with 13 bases between. CDR1 is MNHEY, CDR2 SVGAGI, per germline. This CDR3 region has 14 residues. CDR3 in DNA: TGTGCCAGCAGGGCACAGGGCCCGCAAGAGACCCAGTACTTC. Protein: CASRAQGPQETQYF.

This rearrangement joins TRBV11-2 to TRBJ1-5; no clear D gene. The CDR3 runs 13 residues. CDR1 and CDR2 from the germline V gene are SGHAT and FQNNGV. Trimming took off 2 bases at V and 4 bases at J, with 6 bases between the two ends. The CDR3 is CASSLWQNQPQHF. Here the CDR3 DNA reads TGTGCCAGCAGCTTATGGCAGAATCAGCCCCAGCATTTT.

This chain uses TRBV6-5 with TRBJ2-7, with a weak D call TRBD2 (7 bases). This CDR3 comprises 13 residues. Trimming cost V 2 bases and J 8 bases, with 13 bases left between them. Per germline, CDR1 MNHEY and CDR2 SVGAGI. DNA of the CDR3: TGTGCCAGCAGTTACGATGGGGGGGGCAAGCAGTACTTC. It codes for CASSYDGGGKQYF.

This chain joins TRBV5-1 and TRBJ2-2, with 11 bases lining up with TRBD2. This CDR3 is built from 20 residues. Germline-derived CDR1 and CDR2 are SGHRS and YFSETQ. V shed 0 bases, J shed 4 bases, and the junction held 14 bases outside the gene matches. CDR3 in amino acids: CASSLGRLAGGRMGTGELFF. The CDR3 region has the DNA TGCGCCAGCAGCTTGGGTCGTCTAGCGGGGGGCCGGATGGGCACCGGGGAGCTGTTTTTT.

This chain links TRBV7-2 with TRBJ1-5; possible D gene TRBD1, 6 bases. This CDR3 region has 13 residues. Germline V lookup: CDR1 SGHTA, CDR2 FQGNSA. V shed 5 bases and J shed 4 bases, with 9 bases lying between them. The CDR3 region has the DNA TGTGCCAGCAGCCACGACAGGAATCAGCCCCAGCATTTT. As protein: CASSHDRNQPQHF.

The chain combines TRBV27 with TRBJ1-1; 11 nucleotides agree with TRBD1. The germline gives CDR1 MNHEY, CDR2 SMNVEV (reference sequence). Trimming took 6 bases from V and 4 from J; bases not matched to a gene: 7. The CDR3 consists of 15 residues. The CDR3 loop is CASRKGTGGITEAFF. CDR3 in DNA: TGTGCCAGCAGGAAAGGGACAGGGGGGATCACTGAAGCTTTCTTT.

The V and J genes are TRBV19 and TRBJ2-1; 8 nucleotides match TRBD2. CDR1 and CDR2 (germline): LNHDA, SQIVND (reference sequence). This CDR3 comprises 17 residues. V lost 7 bases, J lost 4 bases, and 15 bases stayed unmatched. The CDR3 coding sequence is TGTGCCAGTAAAAAACGGGGGGGAGGGCCTACTTACAATGAGCAGTTCTTC. Translation gives CASKKRGGGPTYNEQFF.

CDR3: CSILTETGGFYNEQFF. The CDR3 DNA is TGCAGCATTCTCACTGAGACAGGGGGTTTCTACAATGAGCAGTTCTTC. This chain joins TRBV29-1 and TRBJ2-1, with 9 bases that match TRBD1. J lost 3 bases, V lost 8 bases, and 14 bases had no gene match. The CDR3 length is 16 residues. The germline V gene has CDR1 SQVTM and CDR2 ANQGSEA.

V is TRBV7-2 and J is TRBJ2-7; 8 positions agree with TRBD1. J was trimmed by 2 bases and V by 6 bases; bases with no gene match: 9. CDR3 length equals 15 residues. Germline loops: CDR1 SGHTA, CDR2 FQGNSA. Here the CDR3 reads CASRRPGTGTYEQYF. For the CDR3, the DNA is TGTGCCAGCAGACGACCCGGGACAGGCACCTACGAGCAGTACTTC. The whole variable domain, filled in from reference TRBV7-2 and TRBJ2-7, reads GAGVSQSPSNKVTEKGKDVELRCDPISGHTALYWYRQSLGQGLEFLIYFQGNSAPDKSGLPSDRFSAERTGGSVSTLTIQRTQQEDSAVYLCASRRPGTGTYEQYFGPGTRLTVT.

The chain joins TRBV4-3 to TRBJ1-2; no reliable D call. The CDR3 is made up of 14 amino acids. Trimming removed 0 bases at V and 3 bases at J, with 8 bases between. CDR1 is LGHNA and CDR2 is YSLEER in the germline V gene. DNA of the CDR3: TGCGCCAGCAGCCAAGATCCCCTTGACTATGGCTACACCTTC. Its protein is CASSQDPLDYGYTF.

Only a few counts were recorded for this clone. J is TRBJ2-5 and V is TRBV4-2; D gene ambiguous. Trimming cost V 0 bases and J 4 bases, with 6 bases left between them. The CDR3 extends over 13 amino acids. The germline gives CDR1 LGHNA, CDR2 YNFKEQ. The CDR3 sequence: CASSQDRAETQYF. In DNA form, the CDR3 reads TGTGCCAGCAGCCAAGATAGAGCAGAGACCCAGTACTTC.

The chain employs TRBV29-1 and TRBJ1-6; perhaps TRBD1 as D (6 bases). CDR1 SQVTM and CDR2 ANQGSEA come from the germline V gene. There are 16 residues in the CDR3. Trimming shortened V by 6 bases and J by 9 bases, and 24 bases separated the two germline ends. This CDR3 is CSVAQSTGRECSPLHF. The DNA for the CDR3 is TGCAGCGTGGCTCAGTCGACAGGTCGCGAATGTTCACCCCTCCACTTT.

The chain carries TRBV11-2 and TRBJ2-4, with 7 bases that match TRBD2. V lost 4 bases to trimming and J lost 1 base; unmatched junction nucleotides: 13. Per germline, CDR1 SGHAT and CDR2 FQNNGV. This CDR3 comprises 18 residues. CDR3 nucleotides: TGTGCCAGCAGCTCGATCGAGGTCCTGCGGGGGGCCAAAAACATTCAGTACTTC. It yields the protein CASSSIEVLRGAKNIQYF.

The CDR3 nucleotides are TGTGCCAGCAGTTTATCGACCCCCAGGCTGAATGAAAAACTGTTTTTT. Amino acid sequence: CASSLSTPRLNEKLFF. The V gene is TRBV27, the J gene TRBJ1-4, with D unclear. Germline V gene lookup returns CDR1 MNHEY and CDR2 SMNVEV (reference sequence). V was clipped by 0 bases and J by 5 bases, with 13 bases between them. The CDR3 is made up of 16 amino acids. The whole variable domain, filled in from reference TRBV27 and TRBJ1-4, reads EAQVTQNPRYLITVTGKKLTVTCSQNMNHEYMSWYRQDPGLGLRQIYYSMNVEVTDKGDVPEGYKVSRKEKRNFPLILESPSPNQTSLYFCASSLSTPRLNEKLFFGSGTQLSVL.

The genes are TRBV6-1 and TRBJ2-6, with D perhaps TRBD1 (6 bases). The CDR3 extends over 16 amino acids. Germline CDR1 and CDR2: MNHNS and SASEGT. V dropped 2 bases and J dropped 4 bases, with 12 bases sitting between them. The CDR3 protein is CASSEFGGGGANVLTF. The CDR3 nucleotides are TGTGCCAGCAGTGAATTCGGTGGGGGCGGGGCCAACGTCCTGACTTTC.

The J gene is TRBJ2-7, the V gene TRBV29-1, with D possibly matching TRBD1 (5 bases). This CDR3 has 12 residues. V shed 7 bases and J shed 5 bases, with 15 bases lying between them. Germline V gene data show CDR1 as SQVTM and CDR2 as ANQGSEA. CDR3 protein: CSAAIGQDEQYF. In nucleotides, the CDR3 is TGCAGCGCTGCAATAGGACAAGACGAGCAGTACTTC.

The chain combines TRBV7-2 with TRBJ1-3; 7 bases align to TRBD1. Germline CDR1 SGHTA, CDR2 FQGNSA. V was clipped by 8 bases and J by 0 bases; unmatched bases: 13. The CDR3 spans 17 residues. In nucleotides, the CDR3 is TGTGCCAGCTCCCGGCTGGCAGGGGGTTACTCTGGAAACACCATATATTTT. The encoded protein is CASSRLAGGYSGNTIYF.